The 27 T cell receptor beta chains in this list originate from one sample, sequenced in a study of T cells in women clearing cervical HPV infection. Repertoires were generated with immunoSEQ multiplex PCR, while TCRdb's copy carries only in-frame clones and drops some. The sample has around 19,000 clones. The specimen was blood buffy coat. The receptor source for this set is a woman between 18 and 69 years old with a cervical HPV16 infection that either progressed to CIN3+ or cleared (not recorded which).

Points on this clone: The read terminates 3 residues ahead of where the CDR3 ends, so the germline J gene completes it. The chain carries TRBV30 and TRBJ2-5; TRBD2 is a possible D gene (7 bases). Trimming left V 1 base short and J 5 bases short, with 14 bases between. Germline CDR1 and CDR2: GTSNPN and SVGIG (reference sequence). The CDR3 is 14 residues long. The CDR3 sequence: CAWSGGGASETQYF. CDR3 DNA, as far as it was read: TGTGCCTGGAGTGGAGGGGGGGCTAGTGAGACC.

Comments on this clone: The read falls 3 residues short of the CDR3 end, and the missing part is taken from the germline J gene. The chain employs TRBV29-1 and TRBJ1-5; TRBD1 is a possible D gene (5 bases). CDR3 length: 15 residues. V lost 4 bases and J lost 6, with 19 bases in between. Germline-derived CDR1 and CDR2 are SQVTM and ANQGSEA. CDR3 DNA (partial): TGCAGCGTTGCCATCGCCGGGGGAGAAGGTCAGCCC. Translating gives CSVAIAGGEGQP. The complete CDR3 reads CSVAIAGGEGQPQHF.

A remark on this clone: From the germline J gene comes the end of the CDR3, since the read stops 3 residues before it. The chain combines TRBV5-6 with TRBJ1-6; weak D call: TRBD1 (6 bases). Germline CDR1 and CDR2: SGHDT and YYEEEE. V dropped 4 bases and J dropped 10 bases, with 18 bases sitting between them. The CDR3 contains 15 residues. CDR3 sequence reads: CASSPGHRVISPLHF. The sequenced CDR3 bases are TGTGCCAGCAGCCCGGGACACAGGGTAATCTCACCC.

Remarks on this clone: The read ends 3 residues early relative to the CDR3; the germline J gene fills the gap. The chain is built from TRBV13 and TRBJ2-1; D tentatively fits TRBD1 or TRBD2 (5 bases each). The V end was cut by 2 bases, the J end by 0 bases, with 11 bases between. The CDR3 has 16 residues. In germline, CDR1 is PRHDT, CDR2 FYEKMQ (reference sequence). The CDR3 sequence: CASSLREGLSYNEQFF. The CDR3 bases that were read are TGTGCCAGCAGCTTACGTGAGGGGCTCTCCTACAATGAG. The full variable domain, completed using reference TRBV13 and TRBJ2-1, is AAGVIQSPRHLIKEKRETATLKCYPIPRHDTVYWYQQGPGQDPQFLISFYEKMQSDKGSIPDRFSAQQFSDYHSELNMSSLELGDSALYFCASSLREGLSYNEQFFGPGTRLTVL.

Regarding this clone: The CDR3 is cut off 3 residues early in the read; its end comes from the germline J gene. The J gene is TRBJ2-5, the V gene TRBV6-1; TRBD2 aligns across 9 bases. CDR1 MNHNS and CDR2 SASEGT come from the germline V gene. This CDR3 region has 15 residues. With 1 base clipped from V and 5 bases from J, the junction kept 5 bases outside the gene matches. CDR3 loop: CASSEVAGEVETQYF. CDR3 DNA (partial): TGTGCCAGCAGTGAAGTAGCGGGGGAAGTTGAGACC.

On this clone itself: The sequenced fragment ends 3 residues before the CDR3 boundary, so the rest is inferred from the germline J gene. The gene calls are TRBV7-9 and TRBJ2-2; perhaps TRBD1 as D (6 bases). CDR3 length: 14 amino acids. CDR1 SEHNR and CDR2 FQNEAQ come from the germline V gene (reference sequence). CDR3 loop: CASSLGQVNEKLFF. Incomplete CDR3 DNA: TGTGCCAGCAGCTTAGGACAGGTGAATGAAAAG.

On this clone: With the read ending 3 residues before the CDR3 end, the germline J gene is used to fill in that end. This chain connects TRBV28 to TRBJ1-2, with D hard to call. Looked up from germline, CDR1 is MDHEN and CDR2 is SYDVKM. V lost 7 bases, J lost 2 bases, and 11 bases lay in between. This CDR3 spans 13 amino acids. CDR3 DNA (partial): TGTGCCAGCACAGAGATAAAGAACTATGGC. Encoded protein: CASTEIKNYG. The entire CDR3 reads CASTEIKNYGYTF.

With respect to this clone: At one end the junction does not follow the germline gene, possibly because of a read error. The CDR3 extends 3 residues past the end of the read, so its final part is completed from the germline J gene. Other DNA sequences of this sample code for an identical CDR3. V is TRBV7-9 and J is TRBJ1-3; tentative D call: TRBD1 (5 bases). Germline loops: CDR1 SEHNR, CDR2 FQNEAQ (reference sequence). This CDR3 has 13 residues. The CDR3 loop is CASKGHSGNTIYF. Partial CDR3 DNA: TGTGCCAGCAAGGGGCACTCTGGAAACACT.

CDR3 region: CASSYTGGQETQYF. The part of the CDR3 DNA that was read is TGTGCCAGCAGTTATACAGGGGGCCAAGAGACG. The gene calls are TRBV7-9 and TRBJ2-3; TRBD1 agrees at 9 bases. Sequencing ends 3 residues short of the CDR3 end; the germline J gene provides the rest. Germline V lookup: CDR1 SEHNR, CDR2 FQNEAQ (reference sequence). The CDR3 loop spans 14 amino acids. The full variable domain, with the rest looked up from reference TRBV7-9 and TRBJ2-3, is DTGVSQNPRHKITKRGQNVTFRCDPISEHNRLYWYRQTLGQGPEFLTYFQNEAQLEKSRLLSDRFSAERPKGSFSTLEIQRTEQGDSAMYLCASSYTGGQETQYFGPGTRLTVL.

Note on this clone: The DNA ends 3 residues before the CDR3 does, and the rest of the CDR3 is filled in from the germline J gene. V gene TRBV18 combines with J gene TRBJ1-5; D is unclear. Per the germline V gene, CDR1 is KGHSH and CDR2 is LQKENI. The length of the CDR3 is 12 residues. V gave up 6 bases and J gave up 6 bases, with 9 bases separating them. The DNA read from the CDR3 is TGTGCCAGCTCCTCCTCCAGTCAGCCC. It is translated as CASSSSSQP. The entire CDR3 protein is CASSSSSQPQHF.

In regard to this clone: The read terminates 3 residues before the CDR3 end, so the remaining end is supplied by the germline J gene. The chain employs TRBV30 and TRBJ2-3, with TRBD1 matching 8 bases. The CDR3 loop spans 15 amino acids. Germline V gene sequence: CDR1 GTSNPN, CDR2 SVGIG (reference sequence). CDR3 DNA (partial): TGTGCCTGGAGTCGGGCAGGGGGCAACCAAGAGACG. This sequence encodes CAWSRAGGNQET. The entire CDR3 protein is CAWSRAGGNQETQYF. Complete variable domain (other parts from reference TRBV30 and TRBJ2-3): SQTIHQWPATLVQPVGSPLSLECTVEGTSNPNLYWYRQAAGRGLQLLFYSVGIGQISSEVPQNLSASRPQDRQFILSSKKLLLSDSGFYLCAWSRAGGNQETQYFGPGTRLTVL.

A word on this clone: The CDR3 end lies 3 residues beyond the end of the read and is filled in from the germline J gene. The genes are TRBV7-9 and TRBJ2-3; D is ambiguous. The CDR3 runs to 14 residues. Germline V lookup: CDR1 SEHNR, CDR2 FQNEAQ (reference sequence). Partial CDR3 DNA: TGTGCCAGCAGCTTTCGTGGCAATGCCGAGACG. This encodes CASSFRGNAET. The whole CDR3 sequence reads CASSFRGNAETQYF.

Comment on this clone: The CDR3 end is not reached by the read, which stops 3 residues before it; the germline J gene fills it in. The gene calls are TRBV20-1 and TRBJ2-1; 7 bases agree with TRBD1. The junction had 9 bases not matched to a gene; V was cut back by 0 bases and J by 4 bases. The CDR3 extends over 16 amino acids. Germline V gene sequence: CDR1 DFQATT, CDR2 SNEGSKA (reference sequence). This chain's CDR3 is CSARDPRTGVYNEQFF. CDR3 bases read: TGCAGTGCTAGAGATCCCAGGACAGGAGTATACAATGAG.

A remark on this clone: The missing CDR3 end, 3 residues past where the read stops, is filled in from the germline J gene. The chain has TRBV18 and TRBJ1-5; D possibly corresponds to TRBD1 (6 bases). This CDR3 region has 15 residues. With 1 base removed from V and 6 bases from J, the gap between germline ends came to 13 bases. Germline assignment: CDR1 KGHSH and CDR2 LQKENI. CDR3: CASSPRQASGQPQHF. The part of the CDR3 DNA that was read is TGTGCCAGCTCACCACGACAGGCTTCGGGTCAGCCC.

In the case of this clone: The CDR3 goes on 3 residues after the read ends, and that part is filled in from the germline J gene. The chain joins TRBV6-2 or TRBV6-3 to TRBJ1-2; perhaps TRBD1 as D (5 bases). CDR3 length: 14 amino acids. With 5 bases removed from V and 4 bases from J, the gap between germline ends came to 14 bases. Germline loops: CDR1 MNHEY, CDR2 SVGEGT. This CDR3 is CASSPLRGSYGYTF. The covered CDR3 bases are TGTGCCAGCAGTCCCCTTAGGGGTAGCTATGGC.

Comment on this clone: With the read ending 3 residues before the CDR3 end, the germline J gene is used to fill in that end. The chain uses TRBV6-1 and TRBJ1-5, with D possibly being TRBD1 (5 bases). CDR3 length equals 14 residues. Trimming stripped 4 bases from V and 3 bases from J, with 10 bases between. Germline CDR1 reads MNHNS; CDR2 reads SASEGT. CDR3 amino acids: CASSVRVDNQPQHF. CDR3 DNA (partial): TGTGCCAGCAGTGTCAGGGTTGACAATCAGCCC.

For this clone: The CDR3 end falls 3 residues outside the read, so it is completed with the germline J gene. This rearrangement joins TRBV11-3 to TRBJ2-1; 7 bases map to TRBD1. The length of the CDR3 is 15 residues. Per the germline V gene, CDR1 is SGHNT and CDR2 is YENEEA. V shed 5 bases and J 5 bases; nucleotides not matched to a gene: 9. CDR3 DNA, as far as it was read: TGTGCCAGCAGCACACAGGGGAAGGTGGACAATGAG. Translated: CASSTQGKVDNE. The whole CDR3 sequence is CASSTQGKVDNEQFF.

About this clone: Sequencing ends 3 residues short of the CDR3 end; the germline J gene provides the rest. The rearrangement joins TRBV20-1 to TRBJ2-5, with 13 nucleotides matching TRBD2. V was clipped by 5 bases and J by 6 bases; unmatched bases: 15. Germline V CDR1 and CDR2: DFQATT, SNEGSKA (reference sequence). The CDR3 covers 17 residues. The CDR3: CSAQALTSGGAWKTQYF. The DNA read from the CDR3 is TGCAGTGCTCAAGCGCTAACTAGCGGGGGGGCGTGGAAGACC.

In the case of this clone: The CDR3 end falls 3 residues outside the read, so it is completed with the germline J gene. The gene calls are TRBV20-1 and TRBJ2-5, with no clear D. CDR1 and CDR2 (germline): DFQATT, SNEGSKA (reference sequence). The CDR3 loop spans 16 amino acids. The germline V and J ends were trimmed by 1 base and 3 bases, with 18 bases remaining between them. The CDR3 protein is CSARGPPPAAEETQYF. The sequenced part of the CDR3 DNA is TGCAGTGCTAGAGGACCCCCCCCGGCCGCGGAAGAGACC.

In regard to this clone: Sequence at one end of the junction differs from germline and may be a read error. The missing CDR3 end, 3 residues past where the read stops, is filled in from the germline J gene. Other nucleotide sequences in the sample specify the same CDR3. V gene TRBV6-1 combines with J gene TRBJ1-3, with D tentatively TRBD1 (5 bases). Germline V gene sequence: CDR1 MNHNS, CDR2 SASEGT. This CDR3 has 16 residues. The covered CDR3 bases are TGTGCGAGCACTGAGGCCGGAGGACACTCTGGAAACACT. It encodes CASTEAGGHSGNT. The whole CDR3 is CASTEAGGHSGNTIYF.

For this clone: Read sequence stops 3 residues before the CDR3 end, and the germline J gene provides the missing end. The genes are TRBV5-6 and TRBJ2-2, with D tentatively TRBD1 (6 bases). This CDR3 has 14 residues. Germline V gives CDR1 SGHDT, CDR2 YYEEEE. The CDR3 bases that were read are TGTGCCAGCAGCCCGCCGACAGGTAATTCACCG. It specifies CASSPPTGNSP. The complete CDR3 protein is CASSPPTGNSPLFF.

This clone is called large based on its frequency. The CDR3 region is CASSPRSYEQYF. The part of the CDR3 DNA that was read is TGTGCCAGCAGCCCTCGGTCTTACGAG. V is TRBV7-9 and J is TRBJ2-7, with D uncertain. The CDR3 end lies 3 residues beyond the end of the read and is filled in from the germline J gene. Germline loops: CDR1 SEHNR, CDR2 FQNEAQ (reference sequence). This CDR3 has 12 amino acids. The V end lost 5 bases, the J end lost 4 bases, and 9 bases lay between the germline ends.

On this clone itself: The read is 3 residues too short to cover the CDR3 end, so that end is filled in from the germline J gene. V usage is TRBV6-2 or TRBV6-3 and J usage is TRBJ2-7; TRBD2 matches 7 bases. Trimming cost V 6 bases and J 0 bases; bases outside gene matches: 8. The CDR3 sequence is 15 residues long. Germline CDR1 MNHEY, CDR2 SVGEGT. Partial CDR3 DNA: TGTGCCAGCAGGCCGGGGACTACCTTCTCCTACGAG. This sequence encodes CASRPGTTFSYE. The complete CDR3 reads CASRPGTTFSYEQYF.

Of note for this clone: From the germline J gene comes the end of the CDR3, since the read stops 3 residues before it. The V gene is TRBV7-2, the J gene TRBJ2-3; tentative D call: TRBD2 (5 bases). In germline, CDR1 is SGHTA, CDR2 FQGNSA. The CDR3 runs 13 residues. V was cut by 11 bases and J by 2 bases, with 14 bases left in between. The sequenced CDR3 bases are TGTGCCTCTGGACTCTTCCACACAGATACG. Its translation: CASGLFHTDT. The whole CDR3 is CASGLFHTDTQYF.

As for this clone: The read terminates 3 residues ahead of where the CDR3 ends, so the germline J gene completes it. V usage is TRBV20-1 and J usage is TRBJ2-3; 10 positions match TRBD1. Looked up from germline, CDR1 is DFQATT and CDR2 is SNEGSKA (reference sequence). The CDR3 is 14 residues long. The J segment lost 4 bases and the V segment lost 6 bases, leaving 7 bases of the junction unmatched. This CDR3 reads CSAADRGPADTQYF. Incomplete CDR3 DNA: TGCAGTGCCGCCGACAGGGGGCCGGCAGATACG.

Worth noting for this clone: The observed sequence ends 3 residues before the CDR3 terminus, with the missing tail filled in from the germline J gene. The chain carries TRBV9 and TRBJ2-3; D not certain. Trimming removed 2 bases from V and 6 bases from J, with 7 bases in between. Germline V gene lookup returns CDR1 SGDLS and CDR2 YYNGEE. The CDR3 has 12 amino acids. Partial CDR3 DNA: TGTGCCAGCAGCGTTTTTTCGGATACG. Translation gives CASSVFSDT. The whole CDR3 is CASSVFSDTQYF.

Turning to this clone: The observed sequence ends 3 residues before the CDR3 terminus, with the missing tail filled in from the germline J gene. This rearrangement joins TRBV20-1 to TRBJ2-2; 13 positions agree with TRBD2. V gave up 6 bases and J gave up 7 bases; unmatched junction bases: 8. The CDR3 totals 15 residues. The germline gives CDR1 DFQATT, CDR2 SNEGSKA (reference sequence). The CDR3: CSAPTSGGAGGELFF. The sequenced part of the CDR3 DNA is TGCAGTGCCCCCACTAGCGGGGGGGCGGGCGGGGAG.